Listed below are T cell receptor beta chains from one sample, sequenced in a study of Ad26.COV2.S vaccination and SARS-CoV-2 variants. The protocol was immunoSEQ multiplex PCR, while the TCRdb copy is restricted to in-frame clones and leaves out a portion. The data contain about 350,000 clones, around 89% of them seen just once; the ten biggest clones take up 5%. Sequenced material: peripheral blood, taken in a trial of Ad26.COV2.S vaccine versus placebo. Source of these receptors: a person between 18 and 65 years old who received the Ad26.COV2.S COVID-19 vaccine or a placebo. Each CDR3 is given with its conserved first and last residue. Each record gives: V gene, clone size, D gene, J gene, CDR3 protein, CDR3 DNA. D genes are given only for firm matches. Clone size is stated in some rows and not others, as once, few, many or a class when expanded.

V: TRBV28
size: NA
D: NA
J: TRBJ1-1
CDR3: CASSLTGTNTEAFF
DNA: TGTGCCAGCAGTTTAACCGGGACCAACACTGAAGCTTTCTTT

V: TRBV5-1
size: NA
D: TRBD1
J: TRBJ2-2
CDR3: CASSLRPGGILGELFF
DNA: TGCGCCAGCAGCTTACGGCCAGGGGGAATACTTGGGGAGCTGTTTTTT

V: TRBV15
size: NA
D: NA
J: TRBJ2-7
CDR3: CATSSTGEPYEQYF
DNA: TGTGCCACCAGTAGTACAGGCGAACCCTACGAGCAGTACTTC

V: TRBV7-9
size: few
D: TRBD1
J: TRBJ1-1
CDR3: CASSLQGAVGTEAFF
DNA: TGTGCCAGCAGCTTACAGGGGGCGGTGGGGACTGAAGCTTTCTTT

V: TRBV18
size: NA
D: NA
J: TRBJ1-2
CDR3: CASSPGLSQGRYGYTF
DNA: TGTGCCAGCTCACCAGGATTATCCCAGGGCCGATATGGCTACACCTTC

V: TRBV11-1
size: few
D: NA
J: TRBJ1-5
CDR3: CASSKGPSSTPQHF
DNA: TGTGCCAGCAGCAAAGGACCGTCAAGTACACCCCAGCATTTT

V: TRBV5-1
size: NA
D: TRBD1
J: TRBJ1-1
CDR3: CASSLVPGQGTEAFF
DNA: TGCGCCAGCAGCTTGGTGCCGGGACAGGGAACCGAAGCTTTCTTT

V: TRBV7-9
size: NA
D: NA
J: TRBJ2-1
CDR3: CASSLLASEQFF
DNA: TGTGCCAGCAGCTTACTTGCAAGTGAGCAGTTCTTC

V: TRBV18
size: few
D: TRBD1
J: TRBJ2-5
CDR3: CASSPGTGTLETQYF
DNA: TGTGCCAGCTCACCAGGGACAGGGACTCTAGAGACCCAGTACTTC

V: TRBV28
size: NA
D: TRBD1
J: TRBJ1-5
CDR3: CASSSAGTVLGQPQHF
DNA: TGTGCCAGCAGTTCGGCCGGGACAGTCCTGGGTCAGCCCCAGCATTTT

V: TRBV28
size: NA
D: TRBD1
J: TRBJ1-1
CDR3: CASSLRTGLGTEAFF
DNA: TGTGCCAGCAGTTTGAGGACAGGGCTGGGCACTGAAGCTTTCTTT

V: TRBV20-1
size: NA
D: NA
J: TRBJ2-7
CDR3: CSASYGGEQYF
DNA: TGCAGTGCTAGCTATGGGGGAGAGCAGTACTTC

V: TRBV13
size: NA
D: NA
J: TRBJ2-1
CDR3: CASSLASGNEQFF
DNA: TGTGCCAGCAGCTTAGCCAGCGGCAATGAGCAGTTCTTC

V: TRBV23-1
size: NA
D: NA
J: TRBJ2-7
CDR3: CASSHDEQYF
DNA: TGCGCCAGCAGTCACGACGAGCAGTACTTC

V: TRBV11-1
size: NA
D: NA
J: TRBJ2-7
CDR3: CASSLADEYEQYF
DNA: TGTGCCAGCAGCTTAGCAGACGAATACGAGCAGTACTTC

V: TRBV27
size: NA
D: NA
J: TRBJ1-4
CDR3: CASSQTGWTNEKLFF
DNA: TGTGCCAGCAGTCAGACGGGGTGGACTAATGAAAAACTGTTTTTT

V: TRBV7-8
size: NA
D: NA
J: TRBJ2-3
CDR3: CASGSTPPGTITDTQYF
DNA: TGTGCCAGCGGTTCTACCCCTCCCGGGACCATCACGGATACGCAGTATTTT

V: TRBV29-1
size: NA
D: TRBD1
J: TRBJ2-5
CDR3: CSVEDTQGFETQYF
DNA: TGCAGCGTTGAAGATACACAGGGGTTTGAGACCCAGTACTTC

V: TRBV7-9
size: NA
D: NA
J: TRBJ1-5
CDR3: CASSLAGTGQPQHF
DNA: TGTGCCAGCAGCTTAGCAGGGACGGGTCAGCCCCAGCATTTT

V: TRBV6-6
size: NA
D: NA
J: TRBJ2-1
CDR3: CASSYSPSYSYNEQFF
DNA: TGTGCCAGCAGTTACTCGCCCAGCTACTCCTACAATGAGCAGTTCTTC

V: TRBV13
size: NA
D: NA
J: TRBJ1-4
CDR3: CASSSQVKPEKLFF
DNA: TGTGCCAGCAGCTCTCAGGTGAAACCTGAAAAACTGTTTTTT

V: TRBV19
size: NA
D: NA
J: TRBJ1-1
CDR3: CASSISGRVWGTEAFF
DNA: TGTGCCAGTAGTATTTCGGGCAGGGTTTGGGGCACTGAAGCTTTCTTT

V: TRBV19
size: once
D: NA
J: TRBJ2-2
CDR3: CASSEAGELFF
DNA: TGTGCCAGTAGTGAGGCCGGGGAGCTGTTTTTT

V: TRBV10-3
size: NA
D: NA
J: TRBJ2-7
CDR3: CAISDGGEQYF
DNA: TGTGCCATCAGTGATGGCGGCGAGCAGTACTTC

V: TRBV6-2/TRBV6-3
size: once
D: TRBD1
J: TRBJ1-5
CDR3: CASSYEGQGGQPQHF
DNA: TGTGCCAGCAGTTATGAGGGACAGGGTGGACAGCCCCAGCATTTT